This passage covers 24 T cell receptor beta chains from one sample sequenced in a study of T-cell reconstitution after alpha-beta-depleted transplantation in children (dated by TCRdb to about 2016). Read against the paper, the sample's treatment or condition label means: allogeneic hematopoietic cell transplantation with graft depleted of TCRalphabeta T cells and CD19 B cells. The protocol used for the library was PCR. For sequencing, an Illumina HiSeq 2500 was employed. Molecular barcoding was employed in the preparation of TCR libraries, with unique molecular identifiers being used to normalize TCRbeta repertoire quantification. TCRdb trimmed the raw reads at Q25, called clones with MiXCR and kept productive beta chains. Every entry covers one CDR3 protein and lists the most common genes and DNA from its rows. The sample table records under 850,000 distinct CDR3 sequences; around 13% of these occur just once. The ten most abundant clones make up about 0.79% of the sample.

The sample in question was PBMCs, obtained before TCRalphabeta/CD19-depleted stem cell transplant. These receptors were collected from a girl aged 2 to 10 with congenital amegakaryocytic thrombocytopenia, due to receive a stem cell transplant.

This clonotype was counted many times. This chain joins TRBV12-3 or TRBV12-4 and TRBJ2-3; D call uncertain. Trimming took 6 bases from V and 4 from J, leaving 8 bases between them. The CDR3 extends over 12 amino acids. The CDR3 region has the DNA TGTGCCAGCAGGCTTGGCCCAGATACGCAGTATTTT. Protein sequence: CASRLGPDTQYF.

This clonotype turned up a few times. The genes are TRBV6-1 and TRBJ1-6, with D unresolved. The CDR3 loop spans 14 amino acids. Trimming cost V 5 bases and J 4 bases, with 9 bases left between them. CDR1 and CDR2 from the germline V gene are MNHNS and SASEGT. The CDR3 DNA reads as TGTGCCAGCAGTAGACTGCGGTATAATTCACCCCTCCACTTT. Translating it yields CASSRLRYNSPLHF.

This clonotype was seen many times. The rearrangement uses TRBV12-3 or TRBV12-4 and TRBJ1-6, with no clear D. The length of the CDR3 is 16 residues. Trimming removed 5 bases from V and 5 bases from J, with 16 bases in between. Here the CDR3 reads CASSDAETENNSPLHF. The CDR3 bases are TGTGCCAGCAGTGACGCCGAGACGGAAAATAATTCACCCCTCCACTTT.

Many counts were recorded for this clonotype. This chain joins TRBV5-1 and TRBJ2-5, with D uncertain. Trimming stripped 0 bases from V and 5 bases from J, with 8 bases between. This CDR3 has 13 residues. The germline gives CDR1 SGHRS, CDR2 YFSETQ. The CDR3 loop reads CASSLEGWETQYF. Here the CDR3 DNA reads TGCGCCAGCAGCTTGGAAGGGTGGGAGACCCAGTACTTC.

This clonotype was observed at least ten times. The rearrangement uses TRBV7-8 and TRBJ2-1; D gene uncertain. The CDR3 consists of 13 residues. Germline lookup yields CDR1 SGHVS and CDR2 FQNEAQ. Trimming removed 3 bases at V and 6 bases at J, with 9 bases between. CDR3 DNA sequence: TGTGCCAGCAGCTTTACCCAGAGCAATGAGCAGTTCTTC. This gives the protein CASSFTQSNEQFF.

The table lists this clonotype with a few counts. The rearrangement joins TRBV5-1 to TRBJ1-6, with 8 bases that match TRBD1. The germline gives CDR1 SGHRS, CDR2 YFSETQ. The V gene end was trimmed by 2 bases and the J gene end by 5 bases; junction bases not matched to a gene: 15. CDR3 size: 19 residues. The CDR3 loop reads CASSFTGTGSLQDNSPLHF. CDR3 nucleotides: TGCGCCAGCAGCTTTACCGGGACAGGTTCCCTCCAAGATAATTCACCCCTCCACTTT.

This clonotype occurred a few times. V is TRBV4-3 and J is TRBJ2-1, with TRBD2 identical over 10 bases. The CDR3 contains 19 residues. Germline CDR1 is LGHNA and CDR2 is YSLEER. The V segment lost 3 bases and the J segment 3 bases; nucleotides outside the gene matches: 14. CDR3 nucleotide sequence: TGCGCCAGCAGCCATGTGGGGGTGGCTAGCGGGGGCAACTACAATGAGCAGTTCTTC. Translation: CASSHVGVASGGNYNEQFF.

Many counts were recorded for this clonotype. The J gene is TRBJ2-2, the V gene TRBV20-1; D call uncertain. The CDR3 is 11 residues long. The ends were cut back, 3 bases at V and 8 bases at J, with 7 bases in the middle. Germline V gives CDR1 DFQATT, CDR2 SNEGSKA (reference sequence). CDR3 sequence (DNA): TGCAGTGCTAGGTCCCAAGGGGAGCTGTTTTTT. As protein: CSARSQGELFF.

This clonotype was seen many times. The chain combines TRBV7-8 with TRBJ2-1; the D is unclear. The CDR3 consists of 16 residues. Trimming pared 0 bases from V and 7 bases from J, leaving 16 bases between. Germline lookup yields CDR1 SGHVS and CDR2 FQNEAQ. The CDR3 loop reads CASSLAPGPVVNEQFF. The CDR3, as DNA: TGTGCCAGCAGCTTAGCGCCCGGACCTGTTGTTAATGAGCAGTTCTTC.

The chain combines TRBV29-1 with TRBJ2-7, with D uncertain. This CDR3 contains 13 residues. The V gene's germline CDR1 is SQVTM and CDR2 ANQGSEA. Trimming left V 6 bases short and J 2 bases short, with 14 bases between. DNA of the CDR3: TGCAGCGTCCTAGGTGGTGGGGCCTACGAGCAGTACTTC. Protein: CSVLGGGAYEQYF.

Regarding this clonotype: This may be a read error: a much more frequent sequence differs by one nucleotide. The chain has TRBV20-1 and TRBJ1-4; no clear D. CDR3 length equals 13 residues. Germline V gene data show CDR1 as DFQATT and CDR2 as SNEGSKA (reference sequence). The V and J ends lost 6 bases and 1 base respectively, with 9 bases between them. CDR3 residues: CSAPTRTNEKLFF. Written as DNA, the CDR3 is TGCAGTGCCCCGACGAGAACTAATGAAAAACTGTTTTTT.

This clonotype was detected many times. The rearrangement links TRBV20-1 to TRBJ2-7; D is ambiguous. The V and J ends lost 0 bases and 0 bases respectively, with 12 bases between them. Germline V gene lookup returns CDR1 DFQATT and CDR2 SNEGSKA (reference sequence). The CDR3 length is 15 residues. The CDR3 reads CSARDHGSSSYEQYF. CDR3 DNA sequence: TGCAGTGCTAGAGATCACGGGTCCAGCTCCTACGAGCAGTACTTC.

The CDR3 DNA reads as TGCGCCAGCATGCTAGCGAGCTCCTACAATGAGCAGTTCTTC. This encodes CASMLASSYNEQFF. The rearrangement links TRBV10-2 to TRBJ2-1; weak D call: TRBD2 (6 bases). V lost 7 bases and J 0 bases, leaving 10 bases between the germline ends. Germline V gene sequence: CDR1 WSHSY, CDR2 SAAADI. The CDR3 runs 14 residues.

The chain employs TRBV5-1 and TRBJ2-3; TRBD2 matches at 15 bases. CDR3 length: 17 amino acids. Unmatched junction bases numbered 8, after V lost 4 bases and J lost 5 bases. From germline, CDR1 is SGHRS and CDR2 YFSETQ. As DNA, the CDR3 is TGCGCCAGCAGCCCTTCCGGACTAGCGGGAGGGGAAGATACGCAGTATTTT. Translating gives CASSPSGLAGGEDTQYF.

This clonotype was recorded many times. The chain has TRBV20-1 and TRBJ2-3, with 11 bases identical to TRBD2. From germline, CDR1 is DFQATT and CDR2 SNEGSKA (reference sequence). J gave up 8 bases and V 4 bases, and 11 bases lay outside the gene matches. This CDR3 region has 15 residues. CDR3 amino acids: CSAKSLSGRVGTQYF. CDR3 bases: TGCAGTGCTAAATCCCTTAGCGGGAGGGTCGGTACGCAGTATTTT.

The chain joins TRBV2 to TRBJ1-2; D remains unclear. Trimming removed 6 bases at V and 5 bases at J, with 4 bases between. Per germline, CDR1 SNHLY and CDR2 FYNNEI. The CDR3 runs 10 residues. This CDR3 reads CASSIYGYTF. The CDR3 DNA reads TGTGCCAGCAGCATTTATGGCTACACCTTC.

This clonotype was counted many times. The chain employs TRBV5-1 and TRBJ1-1, with D possibly matching TRBD1 (6 bases). The CDR3 is 14 residues long. The germline V and J ends were trimmed by 4 bases and 6 bases, with 16 bases remaining between them. Germline CDR1 reads SGHRS; CDR2 reads YFSETQ. The CDR3 sequence is CASSGLTGSSEAFF. The CDR3 DNA follows: TGCGCCAGCAGCGGTTTGACAGGTTCGTCTGAAGCTTTCTTT.

This clonotype has more than one count but fewer than ten. The rearrangement joins TRBV28 to TRBJ2-7; D remains ambiguous. Trimming removed 4 bases from V and 2 bases from J, with 18 bases in between. This CDR3 region has 16 residues. The V gene's germline CDR1 is MDHEN and CDR2 SYDVKM. The CDR3 spells CASSSFSLGLAYEQYF. CDR3 nucleotide sequence: TGTGCCAGCAGTTCCTTCTCCTTGGGGTTGGCCTACGAGCAGTACTTC.

As concerns this clonotype: The CDR3 carries no conserved terminal phenylalanine or tryptophan, so it likely arises from a read error. The chain has TRBV14 and TRBJ2-5; D perhaps matches TRBD2 (5 bases). There are 13 residues in the CDR3. Germline-derived CDR1 and CDR2 are SGHDN and FVKESK. The V end lost 6 bases, the J end lost 1 base, and 9 bases lay between the germline ends. The chain's CDR3 is CASSGGPQETQYL. DNA of the CDR3: TGTGCCAGCAGTGGCGGGCCCCAAGAGACCCAGTACTTG.

This clonotype was counted at least ten times. In nucleotides, the CDR3 is TGTGCCACCAGCACAGGACATGCGAACACCGGGGAGCTGTTTTTT. Amino acids: CATSTGHANTGELFF. The chain joins TRBV24-1 to TRBJ2-2, with D perhaps matching TRBD1 (5 bases). Trimming pared 7 bases from V and 0 bases from J, leaving 11 bases between. This CDR3 is 15 amino acids long. CDR1 and CDR2 from the germline V gene are KGHDR and SFDVKD.

The chain uses TRBV13 and TRBJ2-4; D ambiguous. The V and J ends lost 1 base and 7 bases respectively, with 11 bases between them. Per the germline V gene, CDR1 is PRHDT and CDR2 is FYEKMQ (reference sequence). The CDR3 contains 14 residues. The CDR3 coding sequence is TGTGCCAGCAGCTTAGTTGCAGAGCTGAACATTCAGTACTTC. The encoded protein is CASSLVAELNIQYF.

This clonotype was seen ten or more times. The chain links TRBV29-1 to TRBJ1-2, with unresolved D. The CDR3 covers 13 residues. The germline V gene encodes CDR1 SQVTM and CDR2 ANQGSEA. Deletions cut 6 bases from V and 0 bases from J, with 11 bases between. The DNA of the CDR3 is TGCAGCGTCCGACGGGGATCTAACTATGGCTACACCTTC. This encodes CSVRRGSNYGYTF.

The sample holds many counts of this clonotype. The chain couples TRBV7-8 to TRBJ2-7; 11 bases are shared with TRBD1. The CDR3 covers 15 residues. J was trimmed by 6 bases and V by 5 bases; bases with no gene match: 9. Germline CDR1 SGHVS, CDR2 FQNEAQ. DNA for the CDR3: TGTGCCAGCAGCAATAACGGACAGGGGGCGGGCGAGCAGTACTTC. It encodes CASSNNGQGAGEQYF. Full variable domain (missing parts from reference TRBV7-8 and TRBJ2-7): GAGVSQSPRYKVAKRGQDVALRCDPISGHVSLFWYQQALGQGPEFLTYFQNEAQLDKSGLPSDRFFAERPEGSVSTLKIQRTQQEDSAVYLCASSNNGQGAGEQYFGPGTRLTVT.

The CDR3: CASSFGDLYEQYF. The DNA for the CDR3 is TGTGCCAGCAGCTTCGGGGACCTCTACGAGCAGTACTTC. The rearrangement joins TRBV5-4 to TRBJ2-7; D may correspond to TRBD1 or TRBD2 (5 bases each). The CDR3 consists of 13 residues. Germline CDR1 is SGHNT and CDR2 is YYREEE (reference sequence). V was clipped by 2 bases and J by 3 bases, with 9 bases between them.